This T cell receptor beta chain stems from a study of blood T cell repertoires in COVID-19. Study-level information: Some COVID-19 samples were acute and others convalescent; all came from the United States, Italy and Spain. PBMCs, B-cell-depleted T cells, or T cells provided the cDNA or gDNA that made up the material.

Original data processing: Amplification of reference gene primers provided the estimated nucleated cell counts. TCRdb's copy holds only in-frame clones and misses some; the assay was immunoSEQ multiplex PCR. V and J calls and clone size follow that table, whereas D and trimming were derived from the DNA. The sample yields 150,000 to 200,000 clones, around 84% seen once. CDR3 length: 15 residues. Deletions cut 5 bases from V and 0 bases from J, with 13 bases between. CDR1 SEHNR and CDR2 FQNEAQ come from the germline V gene (reference sequence). Enrolled during active infection, Seattle patients were then followed longitudinally.

The receptor's source is a woman in her seventies with COVID-19, enrolled during active disease. The V call is TRBV7-9, the J call TRBJ1-2; D not certain. The sample was peripheral blood. Here the CDR3 reads CASSPRPRANYGYTF. DNA of the CDR3: TGTGCCAGCAGCCCCCGGCCCCGGGCTAACTATGGCTACACCTTC.